One T cell receptor beta chain is described in this entry. This record belongs to a study of blood T cells in healthy people across ages. Alongside a J-beta primer mix, a sample-barcoded 5' primer served in a second PCR lasting about 7 to 11 cycles. TCRdb reprocessed the 5' RACE reads with MiXCR, giving one entry per CDR3 protein. Of 1.8 million or so distinct CDR3 sequences in the sample, roughly two fifths were seen once. The V gene lost 5 bases and the J gene lost 4 bases, with 20 bases spanning the gap. Germline CDR1 reads DFQATT; CDR2 reads SNEGSKA (reference sequence). The CDR3 length is 15 residues.

The origin of this receptor is a human donor in good health. Sequences were obtained from blood. The chain links TRBV20-1 to TRBJ2-5; D may be TRBD1 or TRBD2 (6 bases each). The CDR3 DNA reads TGCAGTGCTCCAGACAGGACTACGGCGGGAGAGACCCAGTACTTC. Protein: CSAPDRTTAGETQYF.